Described below is a single TCR beta chain sequence and its context. Its specificity is not known. This record comes from a study of cytomegalovirus exposure and HLA in healthy donors. On the study more broadly: Around 80 million unique TCR sequences came from HLA-typed donors in an early release.

V gave up 6 bases and J gave up 6 bases, with 19 bases separating them. The CDR3 has 14 residues. Germline V gene lookup returns CDR1 SQVTM and CDR2 ANQGSEA. 13 Jbeta primers and 60 Vbeta primers were used for the PCR. Produced via immunoSEQ multiplex PCR; TCRdb's table is partial and in-frame only. The sample carries 70,000 to 100,000 clones, roughly 80% recorded once. Points from the study as a whole: There were about 160 TCR beta chains listed as cytomegalovirus-associated.

The chain recombines TRBV29-1 with TRBJ2-3; tentative D call: TRBD2 (6 bases). The receptor comes from a man over 45 in good health and CMV-seropositive. Sequencing was carried out using PBMCs. Written as DNA, the CDR3 is TGCAGCGTAATGGGGACTCCCGACGGGGATACGCAGTATTTT. As protein: CSVMGTPDGDTQYF.